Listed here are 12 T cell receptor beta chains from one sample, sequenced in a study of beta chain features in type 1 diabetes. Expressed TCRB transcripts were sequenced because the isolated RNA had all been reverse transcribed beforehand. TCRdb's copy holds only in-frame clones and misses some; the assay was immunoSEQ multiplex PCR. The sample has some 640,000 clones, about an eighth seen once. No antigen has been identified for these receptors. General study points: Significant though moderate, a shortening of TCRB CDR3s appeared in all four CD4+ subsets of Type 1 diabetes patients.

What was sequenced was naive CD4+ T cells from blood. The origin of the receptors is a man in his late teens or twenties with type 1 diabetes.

The CDR3 DNA sequence: TGTGCCAGCAGCTTAGTCTCCGGAGAAAAACTGTTTTTT. Amino acids: CASSLVSGEKLFF. The chain is built from TRBV7-3 and TRBJ1-4; D is unresolved. V was shortened by 2 bases and J by 8 bases, with 9 bases between the two germline ends. This CDR3 region has 13 residues. Germline V gene data show CDR1 as SGHTA and CDR2 as FQGTGA.

The CDR3 is CASSQRTREPQHF. The CDR3 DNA sequence: TGTGCCAGCAGTCAAAGAACACGGGAGCCCCAGCATTTT. The rearrangement uses TRBV6-5 and TRBJ1-5; no clear D. CDR3 length: 13 residues. Germline CDR1 MNHEY, CDR2 SVGAGI. The germline V and J ends were trimmed by 5 bases and 8 bases, with 13 bases remaining between them.

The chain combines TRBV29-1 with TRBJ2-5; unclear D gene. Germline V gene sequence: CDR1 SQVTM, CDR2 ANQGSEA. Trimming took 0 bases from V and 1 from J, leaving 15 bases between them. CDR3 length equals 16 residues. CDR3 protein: CSVEDTRRKLQETQYF. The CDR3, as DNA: TGCAGCGTTGAAGATACAAGGCGGAAACTCCAAGAGACCCAGTACTTC. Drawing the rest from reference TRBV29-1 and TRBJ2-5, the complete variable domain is SAVISQKPSRDICQRGTSLTIQCQVDSQVTMMFWYRQQPGQSLTLIATANQGSEATYESGFVIDKFPISRPNLTFSTLTVSNMSPEDSSIYLCSVEDTRRKLQETQYFGPGTRLLVL.

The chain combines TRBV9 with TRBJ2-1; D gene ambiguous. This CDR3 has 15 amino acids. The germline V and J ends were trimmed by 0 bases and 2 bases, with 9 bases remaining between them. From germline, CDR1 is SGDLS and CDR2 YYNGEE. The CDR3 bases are TGTGCCAGCAGCGTAGGGTCTGGAACCTACAATGAGCAGTTCTTC. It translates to CASSVGSGTYNEQFF.

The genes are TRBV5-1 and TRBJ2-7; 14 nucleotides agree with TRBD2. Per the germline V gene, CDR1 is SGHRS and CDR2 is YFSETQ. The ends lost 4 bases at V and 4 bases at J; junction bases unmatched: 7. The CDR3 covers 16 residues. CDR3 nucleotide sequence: TGCGCCAGCAGCCGGGGACTAGCGGGAGATCCGTACGAGCAGTACTTC. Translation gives CASSRGLAGDPYEQYF.

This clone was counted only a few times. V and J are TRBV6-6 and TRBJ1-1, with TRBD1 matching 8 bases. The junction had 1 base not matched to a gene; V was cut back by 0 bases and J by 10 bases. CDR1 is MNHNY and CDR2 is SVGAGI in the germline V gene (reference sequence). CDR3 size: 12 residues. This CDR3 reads CASSYSTGVAFF. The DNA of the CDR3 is TGTGCCAGCAGTTACTCGACAGGGGTAGCTTTCTTT.

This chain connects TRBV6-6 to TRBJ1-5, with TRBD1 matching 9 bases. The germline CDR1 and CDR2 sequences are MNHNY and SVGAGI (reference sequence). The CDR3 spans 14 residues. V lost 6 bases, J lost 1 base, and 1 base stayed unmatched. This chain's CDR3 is CASRGQGSNQPQHF. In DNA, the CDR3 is TGTGCCAGCAGAGGACAGGGGAGCAATCAGCCCCAGCATTTT.

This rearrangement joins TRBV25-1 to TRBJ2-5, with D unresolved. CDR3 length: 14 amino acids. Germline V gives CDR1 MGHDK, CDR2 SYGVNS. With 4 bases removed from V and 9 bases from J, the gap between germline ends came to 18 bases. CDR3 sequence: CASSASMGWVAQYF. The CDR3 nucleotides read TGTGCCAGCAGTGCCTCGATGGGGTGGGTGGCCCAGTACTTC.

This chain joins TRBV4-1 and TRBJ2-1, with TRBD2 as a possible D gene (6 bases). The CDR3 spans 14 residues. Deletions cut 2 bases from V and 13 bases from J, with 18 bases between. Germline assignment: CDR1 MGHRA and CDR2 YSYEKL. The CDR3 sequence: CASSQPTGVPSQFF. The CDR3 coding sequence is TGCGCCAGCAGCCAACCGACGGGGGTACCCTCACAGTTCTTC.

CDR3 coding DNA: TGTGCCAGCAGCCTCCTATTTCCTAGCGGGGGCTCCTACGAGCAGTACTTC. Its translation: CASSLLFPSGGSYEQYF. The gene calls are TRBV14 and TRBJ2-7, with TRBD2 identical over 10 bases. CDR3 length equals 17 residues. The germline V gene encodes CDR1 SGHDN and CDR2 FVKESK. Trimming removed 4 bases from V and 0 bases from J; junction bases left unmatched: 9.

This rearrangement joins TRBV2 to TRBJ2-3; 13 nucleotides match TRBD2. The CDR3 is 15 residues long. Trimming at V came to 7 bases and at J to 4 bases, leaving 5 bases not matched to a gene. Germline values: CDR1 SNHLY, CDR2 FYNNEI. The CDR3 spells CASKGTSGESDTQYF. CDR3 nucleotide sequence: TGTGCCAGCAAAGGGACTAGCGGGGAGTCAGATACGCAGTATTTT.

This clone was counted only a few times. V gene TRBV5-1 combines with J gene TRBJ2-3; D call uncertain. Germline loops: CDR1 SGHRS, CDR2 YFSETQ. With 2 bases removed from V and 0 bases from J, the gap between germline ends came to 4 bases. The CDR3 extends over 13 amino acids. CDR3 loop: CASSFLSTDTQYF. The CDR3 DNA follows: TGCGCCAGCAGCTTCCTGAGCACAGATACGCAGTATTTT. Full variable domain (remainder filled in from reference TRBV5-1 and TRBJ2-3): KAGVTQTPRYLIKTRGQQVTLSCSPISGHRSVSWYQQTPGQGLQFLFEYFSETQRNKGNFPGRFSGRQFSNSRSEMNVSTLELGDSALYLCASSFLSTDTQYFGPGTRLTVL.